The following is a T cell receptor beta chain sequence with its context. Methods used by the authors: Scientists estimated how many nucleated cells there were by amplifying reference gene primers. Clones were sequenced by immunoSEQ multiplex PCR, and TCRdb holds only the in-frame ones, with some missing. The V and J calls and clone size are taken from that table; D and trimming were inferred from the DNA. There are about 90,000 clones in the sample; 55% to 75% occur only once, and 14% lies in the top ten. V lost 8 bases and J lost 1; bases outside the gene matches: 9. CDR3 length: 15 residues. From germline, CDR1 is MNHEY and CDR2 SVGAGI. This record belongs to a study of blood T cell repertoires in COVID-19. Background on the study: Sites across the United States, Italy and Spain contributed samples from acute and convalescent COVID-19.

This chain links TRBV6-5 with TRBJ1-1; TRBD1 matches 8 bases. This sequence originates from an elderly woman with acute or convalescent COVID-19. Material for sequencing was peripheral blood. The CDR3 reads CASGQGRGKNTEAFF. In DNA form, the CDR3 reads TGTGCCAGCGGACAGGGAAGGGGTAAGAACACTGAAGCTTTCTTT.